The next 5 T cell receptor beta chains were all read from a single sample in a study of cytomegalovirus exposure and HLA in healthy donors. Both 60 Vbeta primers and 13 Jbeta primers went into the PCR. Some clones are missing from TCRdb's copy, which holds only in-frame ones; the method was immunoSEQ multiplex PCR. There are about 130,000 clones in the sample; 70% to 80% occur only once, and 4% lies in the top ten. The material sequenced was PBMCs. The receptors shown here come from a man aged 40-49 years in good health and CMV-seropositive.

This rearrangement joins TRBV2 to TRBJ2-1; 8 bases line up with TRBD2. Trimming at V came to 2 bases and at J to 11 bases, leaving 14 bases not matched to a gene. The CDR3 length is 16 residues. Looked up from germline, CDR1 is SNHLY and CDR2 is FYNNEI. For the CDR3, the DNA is TGTGCCAGCAGTGAACCTCGGCAGGGACTAGTGAGAAAGCAGTTCTTC. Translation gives CASSEPRQGLVRKQFF.

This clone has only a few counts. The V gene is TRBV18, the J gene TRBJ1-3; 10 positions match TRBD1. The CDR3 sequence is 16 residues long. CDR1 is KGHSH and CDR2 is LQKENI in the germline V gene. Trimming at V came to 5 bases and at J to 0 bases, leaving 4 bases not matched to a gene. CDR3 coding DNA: TGTGCCAGCTCAGGGGGACAGGGGATCTCTGGAAACACCATATATTTT. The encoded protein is CASSGGQGISGNTIYF.

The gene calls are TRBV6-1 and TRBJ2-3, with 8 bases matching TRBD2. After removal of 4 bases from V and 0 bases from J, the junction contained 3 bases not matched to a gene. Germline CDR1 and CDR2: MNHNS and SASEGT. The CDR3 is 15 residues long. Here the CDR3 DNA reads TGTGCCAGCAGTGGCCGGGGGGGAAGCACAGATACGCAGTATTTT. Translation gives CASSGRGGSTDTQYF.

CDR3 DNA sequence: TGCGCCAGCAGCTTGGGACAGGGAATTCGGTCCGGGTCACCCCTCCACTTT. It encodes CASSLGQGIRSGSPLHF. V and J are TRBV5-1 and TRBJ1-6, with 7 bases that match TRBD1. With V trimmed by 0 bases and J by 10 bases, 13 bases remained unmatched. This CDR3 comprises 17 residues. The germline V gene encodes CDR1 SGHRS and CDR2 YFSETQ.

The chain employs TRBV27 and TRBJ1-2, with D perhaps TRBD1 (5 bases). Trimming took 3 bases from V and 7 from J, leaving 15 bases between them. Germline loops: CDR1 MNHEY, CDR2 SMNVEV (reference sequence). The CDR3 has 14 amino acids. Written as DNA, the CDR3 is TGTGCCAGCAGTTTTGGTCCAGGGACTAGTGGCTACACCTTC. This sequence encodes CASSFGPGTSGYTF.